These 21 T cell receptor beta chains came from one sample sequenced in a study of CD8 T cells in Susac syndrome. It was with random hexamers that roughly 0.45 to 1 ug RNA was reverse transcribed. MiXCR was run by TCRdb on the immunoSEQ multiplex PCR reads, yielding one entry per CDR3 protein. Among 400,000 to 550,000 distinct CDR3 sequences listed, approximately 85% were seen once. Source material: CD8+ T cells from PBMCs. The receptors shown here come from a human donor with multiple sclerosis.

V usage is TRBV25-1 and J usage is TRBJ2-2; D is unclear. CDR3 length: 15 residues. V dropped 7 bases and J dropped 5 bases, with 17 bases sitting between them. CDR1 and CDR2 (germline): MGHDK, SYGVNS. This CDR3 is CASTGMVEGTGELFF. In DNA, the CDR3 is TGTGCCAGCACTGGGATGGTGGAAGGGACCGGGGAGCTGTTTTTT.

The V gene is TRBV6-6, the J gene TRBJ2-7, with a possible D match to TRBD1 (6 bases). The CDR3 is 12 amino acids. CDR1 is MNHNY and CDR2 is SVGAGI in the germline V gene (reference sequence). The V end was cut by 8 bases, the J end by 3 bases, with 11 bases between. The CDR3 protein is CASGDIYYEQYF. The CDR3 nucleotides read TGTGCCAGCGGGGACATATACTACGAGCAGTACTTC.

The gene calls are TRBV12-3 or TRBV12-4 and TRBJ2-5; D not certain. CDR3 size: 12 residues. V was cut by 6 bases and J by 4 bases, with 9 bases left in between. The CDR3 nucleotides read TGTGCCAGCAGCCCTGAATTAGAGACCCAGTACTTC. Translated, it gives CASSPELETQYF.

This rearrangement joins TRBV5-1 to TRBJ1-1; weak D call: TRBD1 (6 bases). CDR3 size: 16 residues. The V gene lost 2 bases and the J gene lost 4 bases, with 18 bases spanning the gap. Germline CDR1 is SGHRS and CDR2 is YFSETQ. This chain's CDR3 is CASSLPEAGASTEAFF. In DNA form, the CDR3 reads TGCGCCAGCAGCTTACCCGAAGCAGGGGCGAGCACTGAAGCTTTCTTT. The whole variable domain, filled in from reference TRBV5-1 and TRBJ1-1, reads KAGVTQTPRYLIKTRGQQVTLSCSPISGHRSVSWYQQTPGQGLQFLFEYFSETQRNKGNFPGRFSGRQFSNSRSEMNVSTLELGDSALYLCASSLPEAGASTEAFFGQGTRLTVV.

The chain employs TRBV28 and TRBJ2-1, with D tentatively TRBD2 (6 bases). CDR1 MDHEN and CDR2 SYDVKM come from the germline V gene. Between the trimmed V and J ends, which lost 4 bases and 4 bases, there was a span of 11 bases. This CDR3 comprises 14 residues. The CDR3 sequence: CASSSLADYNEQFF. The CDR3 nucleotides read TGTGCCAGCAGTTCTTTAGCGGATTACAATGAGCAGTTCTTC.

The V and J genes are TRBV7-9 and TRBJ1-4; D gene ambiguous. The V gene's germline CDR1 is SEHNR and CDR2 FQNEAQ (reference sequence). V was clipped by 1 base and J by 8 bases, with 11 bases between them. This CDR3 spans 14 amino acids. The CDR3 loop reads CASSLVSDGEKLFF. CDR3 sequence (DNA): TGTGCCAGCAGCTTAGTATCCGACGGGGAAAAACTGTTTTTT.

This clonotype was picked up a small number of times. The genes are TRBV4-2 and TRBJ2-1, with no clear D. There are 15 residues in the CDR3. Trimming took 4 bases from V and 10 from J, leaving 20 bases between them. Germline CDR1 reads LGHNA; CDR2 reads YNFKEQ. Here the CDR3 reads CASSPPVYGPREQFF. The CDR3 DNA reads TGTGCCAGCAGCCCTCCGGTGTACGGACCGCGGGAGCAGTTCTTC.

V and J are TRBV11-2 and TRBJ2-7; 8 bases are a match to TRBD2. The CDR3 extends over 13 amino acids. V gave up 9 bases and J gave up 0 bases; unmatched junction bases: 4. Per germline, CDR1 SGHAT and CDR2 FQNNGV. The chain's CDR3 is CASTTSDSYEQYF. The CDR3 DNA sequence: TGTGCCAGTACGACTAGCGACTCCTACGAGCAGTACTTC.

The chain couples TRBV27 to TRBJ2-1, with TRBD2 matching over 7 bases. The length of the CDR3 is 16 residues. CDR1 MNHEY and CDR2 SMNVEV come from the germline V gene (reference sequence). J was trimmed by 5 bases and V by 2 bases; bases with no gene match: 9. The DNA of the CDR3 is TGTGCCAGCAGTTTACTTTTAGCGGGTGGACACAATGAGCAGTTCTTC. Translation: CASSLLLAGGHNEQFF.

The CDR3 is CAWRSGYEQYF. The CDR3 nucleotides read TGTGCCTGGAGGAGCGGCTACGAGCAGTACTTC. The chain carries TRBV30 and TRBJ2-7, with a possible D match to TRBD2 (5 bases). The CDR3 has 11 residues. V gave up 3 bases and J gave up 3 bases, with 6 bases separating them. From germline, CDR1 is GTSNPN and CDR2 SVGIG (reference sequence).

V and J are TRBV5-1 and TRBJ1-2, with 9 bases matching TRBD1. The germline V gene has CDR1 SGHRS and CDR2 YFSETQ. J gave up 6 bases and V 4 bases, and 7 bases lay outside the gene matches. This CDR3 contains 14 residues. The CDR3 is CASSSKQGADGYTF. The CDR3 region has the DNA TGCGCCAGCAGCAGCAAACAGGGGGCGGATGGCTACACCTTC.

The rearrangement joins TRBV3-1 to TRBJ1-6; possibly TRBD1 for D (5 bases). The CDR3 spans 16 residues. The V and J ends lost 4 bases and 4 bases respectively, with 14 bases between them. CDR1 is LGHDT, CDR2 YNNKEL, per germline (reference sequence). CDR3 coding DNA: TGTGCCAGCAGCCCCGAGGGGACCGCGTATAATTCACCCCTCCACTTT. Translation gives CASSPEGTAYNSPLHF.

This clonotype was recorded once. J is TRBJ1-1 and V is TRBV7-9; no clear D gene. The CDR3 contains 15 residues. Trimming removed 5 bases from V and 5 bases from J, with 18 bases in between. The germline V gene has CDR1 SEHNR and CDR2 FQNEAQ (reference sequence). The CDR3, as DNA: TGTGCCAGCAGCGCCCGAATGTTGAGGGAAACTGAAGCTTTCTTT. This sequence encodes CASSARMLRETEAFF.

The chain has TRBV9 and TRBJ1-1, with D possibly TRBD1 on 5 matching bases. The CDR3 is 16 amino acids. Germline CDR1 SGDLS, CDR2 YYNGEE. With 0 bases removed from V and 0 bases from J, the gap between germline ends came to 12 bases. The CDR3 region has the DNA TGTGCCAGCAGCGTAGGTCCGGGACGGATGAACACTGAAGCTTTCTTT. Translated: CASSVGPGRMNTEAFF.

V is TRBV27 and J is TRBJ2-7; D unresolved. Germline V gene sequence: CDR1 MNHEY, CDR2 SMNVEV (reference sequence). Trimming cost V 4 bases and J 3 bases, with 13 bases left between them. CDR3 length: 14 amino acids. The CDR3, as DNA: TGTGCCAGCAGTTCCGCGGAGAATGGCTACGAGCAGTACTTC. It is translated as CASSSAENGYEQYF.

The CDR3 spells CSVDLEGAEGNEQYF. The CDR3 DNA is TGCAGCGTTGATCTTGAGGGGGCGGAGGGCAACGAGCAGTACTTC. V usage is TRBV29-1 and J usage is TRBJ2-7; a weak D match, TRBD1 (7 bases). Germline CDR1 reads SQVTM; CDR2 reads ANQGSEA. The length of the CDR3 is 15 residues. Trimming shortened V by 3 bases and J by 5 bases, and 20 bases separated the two germline ends.

The V and J genes are TRBV7-9 and TRBJ2-5; 7 bases line up with TRBD2. Trimming at V came to 1 base and at J to 4 bases, leaving 6 bases not matched to a gene. Germline CDR1 is SEHNR and CDR2 is FQNEAQ (reference sequence). This CDR3 contains 15 residues. The CDR3 DNA follows: TGTGCCAGCAGCTTAGAGTGGGAGGGCAGAGAGACCCAGTACTTC. Its translation: CASSLEWEGRETQYF.

The CDR3 is CASRPIDVGEQYF. The CDR3 nucleotides read TGTGCCAGCAGACCAATTGACGTTGGGGAGCAGTACTTC. The chain carries TRBV12-3 or TRBV12-4 and TRBJ2-7; no definite D call. The CDR3 is 13 residues long. Trimming pared 6 bases from V and 7 bases from J, leaving 16 bases between.

This clonotype was picked up a small number of times. The J gene is TRBJ2-3, the V gene TRBV6-1, with 13 bases matching TRBD2. The V segment lost 7 bases and the J segment 3 bases; nucleotides outside the gene matches: 4. The CDR3 spans 15 residues. From germline, CDR1 is MNHNS and CDR2 SASEGT. This CDR3 is CASTQGLAGTDTQYF. The CDR3 DNA reads TGTGCCAGCACTCAGGGACTAGCGGGAACAGATACGCAGTATTTT.

This chain connects TRBV6-5 to TRBJ2-1; D possibly corresponds to TRBD2 (5 bases). V was pared by 0 bases and J by 0 bases, with 6 bases between. From germline, CDR1 is MNHEY and CDR2 SVGAGI. The CDR3 consists of 15 residues. The CDR3 reads CASSYSTTSYNEQFF. CDR3 nucleotide sequence: TGTGCCAGCAGTTACTCGACTACCTCCTACAATGAGCAGTTCTTC.

The chain joins TRBV6-5 to TRBJ2-7; 8 bases map to TRBD1. Germline CDR1 MNHEY, CDR2 SVGAGI. Unmatched junction bases numbered 7, after V lost 6 bases and J lost 3 bases. The CDR3 loop spans 14 amino acids. The CDR3 DNA sequence: TGTGCCAGCAGATTGGGACAGGACCGCTACGAGCAGTACTTC. Protein sequence: CASRLGQDRYEQYF.